The clone carrying this T cell receptor beta chain was observed a few times. Its matching antigen is unknown. All patients reached thyroid surgery having received no treatment beforehand. TCRdb used MiXCR to call clones anew from the PCR reads. The table includes 7,500 to 9,500 clones, more than 20% detected once. This sample was included in a study of metastatic and nonmetastatic thyroid tumors. Study-level results: For both blood and tumor, malignant thyroid tumors reportedly showed significantly higher TCR beta diversity than benign nodules did.

Unmatched junction bases numbered 2, after V lost 2 bases and J lost 7 bases. Germline V gene sequence: CDR1 MNHEY, CDR2 SVGAGI. The CDR3 is 13 residues long. Sequencing was performed on tumor tissue. The origin of this receptor is a female donor with papillary thyroid cancer or a benign thyroid nodule (not recorded which). Some clones in this sample may be carry-over from other donors' samples. V is TRBV6-5 and J is TRBJ1-2; 9 bases map to TRBD1. CDR3: CASSYTGGSGYTF. The CDR3 DNA reads TGTGCCAGCAGTTACACAGGGGGCTCTGGCTACACCTTC.